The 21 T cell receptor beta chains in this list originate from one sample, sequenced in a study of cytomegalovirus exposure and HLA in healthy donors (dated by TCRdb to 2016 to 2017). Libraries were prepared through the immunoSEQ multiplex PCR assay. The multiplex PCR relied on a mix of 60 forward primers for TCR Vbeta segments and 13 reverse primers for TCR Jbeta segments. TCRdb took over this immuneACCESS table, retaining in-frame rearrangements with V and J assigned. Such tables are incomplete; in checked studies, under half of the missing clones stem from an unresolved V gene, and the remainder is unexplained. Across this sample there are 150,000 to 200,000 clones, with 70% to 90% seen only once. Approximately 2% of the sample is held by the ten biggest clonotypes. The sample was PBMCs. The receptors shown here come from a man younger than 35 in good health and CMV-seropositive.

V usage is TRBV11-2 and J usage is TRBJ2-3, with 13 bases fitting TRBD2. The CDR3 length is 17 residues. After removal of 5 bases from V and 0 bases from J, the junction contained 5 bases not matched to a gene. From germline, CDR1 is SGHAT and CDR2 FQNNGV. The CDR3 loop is CASSLGLAGASTDTQYF. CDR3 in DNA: TGTGCCAGCAGCCTAGGACTAGCGGGGGCCAGCACAGATACGCAGTATTTT.

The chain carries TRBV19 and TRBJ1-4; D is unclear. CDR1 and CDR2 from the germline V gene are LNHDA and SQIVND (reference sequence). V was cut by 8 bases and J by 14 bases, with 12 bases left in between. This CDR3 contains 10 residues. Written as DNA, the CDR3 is TGTGCCAGTGGAAGACCGGGGCTGTTTTTT. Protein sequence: CASGRPGLFF.

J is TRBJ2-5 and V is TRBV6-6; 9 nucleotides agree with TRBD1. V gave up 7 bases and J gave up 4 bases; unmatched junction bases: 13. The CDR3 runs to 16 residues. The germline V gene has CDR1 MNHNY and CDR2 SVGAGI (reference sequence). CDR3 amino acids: CASKMGQGGEGETQYF. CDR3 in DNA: TGTGCCAGCAAAATGGGACAGGGTGGGGAAGGAGAGACCCAGTACTTC.

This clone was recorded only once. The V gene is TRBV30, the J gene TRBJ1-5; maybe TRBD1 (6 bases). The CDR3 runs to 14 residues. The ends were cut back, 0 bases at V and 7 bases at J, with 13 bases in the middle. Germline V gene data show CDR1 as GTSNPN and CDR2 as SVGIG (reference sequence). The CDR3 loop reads CAWSVGGEGQPQHF. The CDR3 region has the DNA TGTGCCTGGAGTGTAGGGGGGGAGGGGCAGCCCCAGCATTTT.

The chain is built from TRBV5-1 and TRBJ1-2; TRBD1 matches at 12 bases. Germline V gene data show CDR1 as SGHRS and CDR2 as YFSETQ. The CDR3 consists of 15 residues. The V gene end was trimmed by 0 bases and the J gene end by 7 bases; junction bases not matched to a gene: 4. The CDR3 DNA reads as TGCGCCAGCAGCTTGGCGGGACAGGGGGCTAGTGGCTACACCTTC. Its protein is CASSLAGQGASGYTF.

CDR3 protein: CASRLTENTEAFF. CDR3 DNA sequence: TGTGCCAGCAGGCTGACAGAGAACACTGAAGCTTTCTTT. The chain couples TRBV6-5 to TRBJ1-1; tentative D call: TRBD1 (5 bases). The CDR3 is 13 residues long. Germline CDR1 and CDR2: MNHEY and SVGAGI. The V gene lost 6 bases and the J gene lost 1 base, with 9 bases spanning the gap.

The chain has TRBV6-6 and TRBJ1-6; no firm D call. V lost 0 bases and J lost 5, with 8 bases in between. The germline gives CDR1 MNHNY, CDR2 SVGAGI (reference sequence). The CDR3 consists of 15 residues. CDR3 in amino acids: CASSYSPQNNSPLHF. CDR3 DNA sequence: TGTGCCAGCAGTTACTCACCACAGAATAATTCACCCCTCCACTTT.

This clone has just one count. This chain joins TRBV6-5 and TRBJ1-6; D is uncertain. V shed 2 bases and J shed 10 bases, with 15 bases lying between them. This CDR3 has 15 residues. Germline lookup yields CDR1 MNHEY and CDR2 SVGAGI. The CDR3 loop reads CASSYLGLMGSPLHF. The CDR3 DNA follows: TGTGCCAGCAGTTACCTGGGCCTCATGGGCTCACCCCTCCACTTT.

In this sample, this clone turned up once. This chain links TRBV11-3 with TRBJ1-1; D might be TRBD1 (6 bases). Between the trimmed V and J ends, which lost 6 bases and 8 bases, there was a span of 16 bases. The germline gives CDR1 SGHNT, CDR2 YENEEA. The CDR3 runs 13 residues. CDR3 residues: CASRSTGRGEAFF. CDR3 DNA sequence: TGTGCCAGCAGAAGTACAGGGCGCGGGGAAGCTTTCTTT. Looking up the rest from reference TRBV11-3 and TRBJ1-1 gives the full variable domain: EAGVVQSPRYKIIEKKQPVAFWCNPISGHNTLYWYLQNLGQGPELLIRYENEEAVDDSQLPKDRFSAERLKGVDSTLKIQPAELGDSAVYLCASRSTGRGEAFFGQGTRLTVV.

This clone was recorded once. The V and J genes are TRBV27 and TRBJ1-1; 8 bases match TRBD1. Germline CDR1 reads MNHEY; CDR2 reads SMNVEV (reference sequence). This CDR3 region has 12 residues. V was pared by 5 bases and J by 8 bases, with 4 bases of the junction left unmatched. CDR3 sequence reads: CASSLGQGEAFF. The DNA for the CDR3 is TGTGCCAGCAGTCTAGGACAGGGAGAAGCTTTCTTT.

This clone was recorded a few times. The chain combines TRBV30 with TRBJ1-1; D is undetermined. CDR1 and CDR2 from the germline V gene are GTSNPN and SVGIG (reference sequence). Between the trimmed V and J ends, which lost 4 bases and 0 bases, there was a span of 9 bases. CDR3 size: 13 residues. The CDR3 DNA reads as TGTGCCTGGAATGTGGGCATGAACACTGAAGCTTTCTTT. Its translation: CAWNVGMNTEAFF.

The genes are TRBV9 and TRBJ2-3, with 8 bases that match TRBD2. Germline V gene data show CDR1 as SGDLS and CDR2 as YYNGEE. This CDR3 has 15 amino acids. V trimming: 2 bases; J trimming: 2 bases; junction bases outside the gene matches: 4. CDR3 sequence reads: CASSVSSGNTDTQYF. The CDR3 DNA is TGTGCCAGCAGCGTTAGTAGCGGGAACACAGATACGCAGTATTTT. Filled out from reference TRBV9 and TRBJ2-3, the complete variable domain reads DSGVTQTPKHLITATGQRVTLRCSPRSGDLSVYWYQQSLDQGLQFLIQYYNGEERAKGNILERFSAQQFPDLHSELNLSSLELGDSALYFCASSVSSGNTDTQYFGPGTRLTVL.

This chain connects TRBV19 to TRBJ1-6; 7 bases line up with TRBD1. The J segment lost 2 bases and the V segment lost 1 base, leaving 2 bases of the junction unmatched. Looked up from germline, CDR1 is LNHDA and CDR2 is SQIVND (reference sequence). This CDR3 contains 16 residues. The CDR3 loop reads CASSIAGGPYNSPLHF. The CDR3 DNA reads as TGTGCCAGTAGTATAGCAGGGGGACCCTATAATTCACCCCTCCACTTT. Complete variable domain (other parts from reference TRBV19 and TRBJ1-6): DGGITQSPKYLFRKEGQNVTLSCEQNLNHDAMYWYRQDPGQGLRLIYYSQIVNDFQKGDIAEGYSVSREKKESFPLTVTSAQKNPTAFYLCASSIAGGPYNSPLHFGNGTRLTVT.

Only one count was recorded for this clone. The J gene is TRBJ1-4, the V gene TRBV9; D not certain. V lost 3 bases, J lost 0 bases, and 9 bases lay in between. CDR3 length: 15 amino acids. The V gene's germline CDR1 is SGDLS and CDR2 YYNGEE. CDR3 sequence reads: CASSARIATNEKLFF. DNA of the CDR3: TGTGCCAGCAGCGCCAGGATTGCAACTAATGAAAAACTGTTTTTT.

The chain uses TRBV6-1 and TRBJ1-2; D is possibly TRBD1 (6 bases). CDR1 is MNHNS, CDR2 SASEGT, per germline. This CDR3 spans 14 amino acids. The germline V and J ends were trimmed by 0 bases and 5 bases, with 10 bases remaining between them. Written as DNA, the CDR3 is TGTGCCAGCAGTGAAGCCGGGACAAATTATGGCTACACCTTC. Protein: CASSEAGTNYGYTF.

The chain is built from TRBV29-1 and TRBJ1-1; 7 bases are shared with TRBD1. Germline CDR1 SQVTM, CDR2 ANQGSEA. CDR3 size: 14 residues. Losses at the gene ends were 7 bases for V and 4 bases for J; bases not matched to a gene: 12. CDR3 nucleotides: TGCAGCGGCCGGGACAGTCCTTTTCCCACTGAAGCTTTCTTT. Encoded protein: CSGRDSPFPTEAFF.

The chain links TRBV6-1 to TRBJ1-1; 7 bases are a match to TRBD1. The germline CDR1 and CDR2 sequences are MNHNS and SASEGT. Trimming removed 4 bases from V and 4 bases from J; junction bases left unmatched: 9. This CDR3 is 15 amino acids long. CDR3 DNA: TGTGCCAGCAGTGCAGAAAGGGGGCGCGTCACTGAAGCTTTCTTT. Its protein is CASSAERGRVTEAFF.

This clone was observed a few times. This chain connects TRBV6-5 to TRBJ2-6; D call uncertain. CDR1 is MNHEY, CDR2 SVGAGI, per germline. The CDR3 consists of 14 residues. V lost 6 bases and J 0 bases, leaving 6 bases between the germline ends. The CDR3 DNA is TGTGCCAGCAGATCTCCCTCTGGGGCCAACGTCCTGACTTTC. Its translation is CASRSPSGANVLTF.

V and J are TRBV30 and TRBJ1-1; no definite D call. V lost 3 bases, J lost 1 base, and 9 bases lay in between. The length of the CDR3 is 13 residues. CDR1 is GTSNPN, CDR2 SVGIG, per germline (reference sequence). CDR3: CAWSVQSNTEAFF. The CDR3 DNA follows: TGTGCCTGGAGCGTTCAGTCGAACACTGAAGCTTTCTTT.

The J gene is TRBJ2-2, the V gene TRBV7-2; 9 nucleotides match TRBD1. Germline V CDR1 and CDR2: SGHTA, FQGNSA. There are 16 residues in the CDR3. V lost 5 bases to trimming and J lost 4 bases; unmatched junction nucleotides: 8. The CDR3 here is CASSVRQGVTTGELFF. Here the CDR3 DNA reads TGTGCCAGCAGCGTCAGACAGGGGGTGACCACCGGGGAGCTGTTTTTT.

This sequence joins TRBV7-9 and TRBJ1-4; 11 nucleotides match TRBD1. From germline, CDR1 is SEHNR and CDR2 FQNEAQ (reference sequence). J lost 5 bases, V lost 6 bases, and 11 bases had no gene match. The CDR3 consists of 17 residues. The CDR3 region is CASRAGTGGSWNEKLFF. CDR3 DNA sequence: TGTGCCAGCAGGGCCGGGACAGGGGGATCTTGGAATGAAAAACTGTTTTTT.